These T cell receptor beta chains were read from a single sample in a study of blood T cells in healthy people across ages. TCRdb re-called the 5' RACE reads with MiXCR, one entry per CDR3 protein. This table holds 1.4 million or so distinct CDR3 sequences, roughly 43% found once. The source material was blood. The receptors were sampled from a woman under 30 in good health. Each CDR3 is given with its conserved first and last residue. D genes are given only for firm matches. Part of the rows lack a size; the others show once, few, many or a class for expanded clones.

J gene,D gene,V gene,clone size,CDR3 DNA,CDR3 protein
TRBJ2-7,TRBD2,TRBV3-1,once,TGTGCCAGCAGCCGGACTAGCGGGTTCTACGAGCAGTACTTC,CASSRTSGFYEQYF
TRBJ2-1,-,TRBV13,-,TGTGCCAGCAGCTTAATTCGAAGGGGTCCCTACAATGAGCAGTTCTTC,CASSLIRRGPYNEQFF
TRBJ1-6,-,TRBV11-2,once,TGTGCCAGCAGGCTAGGGGGAGGTGGAGGATCACCCCTCCACTTT,CASRLGGGGGSPLHF
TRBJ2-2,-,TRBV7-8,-,TGTGCCAGCAGCTTAAGGGAGCTGTTTTTT,CASSLRELFF
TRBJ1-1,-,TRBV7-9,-,TGTGCCAGCAGCTTACGCGGGGGTGAGAACACTGAAGCTTTCTTT,CASSLRGGENTEAFF
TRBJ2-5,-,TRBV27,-,TGTGCCAGCAGTCCCTCGGGTATCCAAGAGACCCAGTACTTC,CASSPSGIQETQYF
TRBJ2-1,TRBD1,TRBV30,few,TGTGCCTGGTACAATCCCGGGACAGGGTCAGGCAATGAGCAGTTCTTC,CAWYNPGTGSGNEQFF
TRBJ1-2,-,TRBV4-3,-,TGCAGCAGCCAAGATACGGGGGTTCTCCTTGGCTACACCTTC,CSSQDTGVLLGYTF
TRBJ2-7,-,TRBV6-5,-,TGTGCCAGCAGCTTAGCGCGGACCACCTACAATGAGCAGTACTTC,CASSLARTTYNEQYF
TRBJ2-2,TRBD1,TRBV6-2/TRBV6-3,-,TGTGCCAGCAGTCTGGGACAGACCGGGGAGCTGTTTTTT,CASSLGQTGELFF
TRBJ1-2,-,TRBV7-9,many,TGTGCCAGCAGCTTAGTTCCGGGCAACTATGGCTACACCTTC,CASSLVPGNYGYTF
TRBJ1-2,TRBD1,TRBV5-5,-,TGTGCCAGCAGCTTGGACGGGACAGTGACTGGCTACACCTTC,CASSLDGTVTGYTF
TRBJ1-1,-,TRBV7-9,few,TGTGCCAGCAGCTTAGTAGCTGAAGCTTTCTTT,CASSLVAEAFF
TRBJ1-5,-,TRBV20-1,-,TGCAGTGCTAGAGATAAAGGGCCAGGTAGCAATCAGCCCCAGCATTTT,CSARDKGPGSNQPQHF
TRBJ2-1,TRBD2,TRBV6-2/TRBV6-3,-,TGTGCCAGCAATGGACTAGCGGGAGTAGTCCGGAATGAGCAGTTCTTC,CASNGLAGVVRNEQFF
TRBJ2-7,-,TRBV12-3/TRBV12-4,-,TGTGCCAGCAGTTTATGGTTGGGAACCGAGCAGTACTTC,CASSLWLGTEQYF
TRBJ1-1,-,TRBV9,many,TGTGCCAGCAGCGTAGTGGTGAACACTGAAGCTTTCTTT,CASSVVVNTEAFF
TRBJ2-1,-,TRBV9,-,TGTGCCAGCAGCGTTCTCCCGGGACCGTACAACAATGAGCAGTTCTTC,CASSVLPGPYNNEQFF
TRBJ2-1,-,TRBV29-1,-,TGCAGCGTTGAGGAATTCAGGGGATCTGAGCAGTTCTTC,CSVEEFRGSEQFF
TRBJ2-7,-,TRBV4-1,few,TGCGCCAGCAGCCAAGACCGAACACAGGGTTACGAGCAGTACTTC,CASSQDRTQGYEQYF
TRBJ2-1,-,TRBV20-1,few,TGCAGTGCTAGACTTAGGGGTAGGAGTGAGCAGTTCTTC,CSARLRGRSEQFF
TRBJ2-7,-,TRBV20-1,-,TGCAGTGTTAGAGATAGCGACACCACCTACGAGCAGTACTTC,CSVRDSDTTYEQYF
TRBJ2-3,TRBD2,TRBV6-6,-,TGTGCCAGCTTCCGGAGCGGGGGTAGCACAGATACGCAGTATTTT,CASFRSGGSTDTQYF
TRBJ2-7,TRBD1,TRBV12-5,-,TGTGCTAGTGGCTCTACCGGGACAGGGACGTACGAGCAGTACTTC,CASGSTGTGTYEQYF
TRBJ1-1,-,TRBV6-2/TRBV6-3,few,TGTGCCAGCAGCCTTACGACAAAGAACACTGAAGCTTTCTTT,CASSLTTKNTEAFF
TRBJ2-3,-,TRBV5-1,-,TGCGCCAGCAGCTTCGAACAGGGCCCAGATACGCAGTATTTT,CASSFEQGPDTQYF